This entry features one TCR beta chain sequence. Assay used: immunoSEQ multiplex PCR; TCRdb lists only in-frame clones, some missing. The sample shows tens of thousands of clones, just over 85% of them seen only once. The sample originates from a study of T cell responses to AZD1222 COVID-19 vaccine. The germline gives CDR1 SGHNT, CDR2 YYREEE (reference sequence). The CDR3 runs 17 residues. V lost 2 bases, J lost 4 bases, and 21 bases lay in between. The source material was peripheral blood, sampled 28 days after the second dose of the MenACWY control vaccine. J is TRBJ1-2 and V is TRBV5-4, with D unclear. The TCR comes from an adult who received the MenACWY meningococcal vaccine as a control. Written as DNA, the CDR3 is TGTGCCAGCAGCTTACCGGGCCGTCGCGGTTCGGCCTATGGCTACACCTTC. Encoded protein: CASSLPGRRGSAYGYTF.